This TCR beta chain was profiled in a study of blood T cell repertoires in COVID-19. The overall study: Samples representing acute and convalescent COVID-19 were sourced from the United States, Italy and Spain. Nucleic acid was either cDNA or gDNA, and it came from T cells, B-cell-depleted T cells, or PBMCs.

In the original workflow: Scientists estimated how many nucleated cells there were by amplifying reference gene primers. Profiled with immunoSEQ multiplex PCR; TCRdb holds only in-frame clones, not every one. Clone size and V and J calls were adopted from that table, with D and trimming inferred from the DNA. The sample lists 60,000 or so clones; 75% to 90% were seen once. CDR1 is SGDLS, CDR2 YYNGEE, per germline. J was trimmed by 2 bases and V by 3 bases; bases with no gene match: 3. There are 15 residues in the CDR3. Sample: peripheral blood. The chain has TRBV9 and TRBJ1-4; TRBD1 aligns across 8 bases. This TCR came from a human donor with active COVID-19. The donor label of this sample is uncertain. Here the CDR3 DNA reads TGTGCCAGCAGCGGACAGGGGTCGACTAATGAAAAACTGTTTTTT. This codes for CASSGQGSTNEKLFF.